One and the same sample provided the 23 T cell receptor beta chains below, sequenced in a study of shared clonotypes between healthy human individuals. Using immunoSEQ multiplex PCR, the repertoire was profiled, and TCRdb retains in-frame clones only, with some absent. The sample consists of about 600,000 clones, around 97% of them appearing once. Material for sequencing was naive CD4+ T cells sorted from blood. Noted subset: CD45RA+ positively selected. The receptors were sampled from a woman aged 25 to 45 in good health.

This clone was recorded once. The CDR3: CASSEGNTEAFF. DNA for the CDR3: TGCGCCAGCAGTGAAGGGAACACTGAAGCTTTCTTT. The V gene is TRBV5-1, the J gene TRBJ1-1; D not resolved. CDR1 SGHRS and CDR2 YFSETQ come from the germline V gene. Trimming removed 5 bases at V and 1 base at J, with 6 bases between. The CDR3 is made up of 12 amino acids.

The CDR3 nucleotides are TGTGCCAGCAGCCGCCCGGGACAGGGTCTGTACGAGCAGTACTTC. Translated, it gives CASSRPGQGLYEQYF. This chain uses TRBV28 with TRBJ2-7, with 9 bases aligning to TRBD1. The junction had 10 bases not matched to a gene; V was cut back by 6 bases and J by 4 bases. This CDR3 has 15 amino acids. Germline CDR1 is MDHEN and CDR2 is SYDVKM.

This sequence joins TRBV2 and TRBJ2-2, with D uncertain. The CDR3 contains 15 residues. With 5 bases removed from V and 0 bases from J, the gap between germline ends came to 10 bases. From germline, CDR1 is SNHLY and CDR2 FYNNEI. This CDR3 reads CASSPYIANTGELFF. The CDR3 nucleotides read TGTGCCAGCAGTCCCTACATAGCGAACACCGGGGAGCTGTTTTTT.

This chain joins TRBV4-2 and TRBJ2-1, with D possibly matching TRBD2 (6 bases). Between the trimmed V and J ends, which lost 0 bases and 8 bases, there was a span of 14 bases. The germline V gene encodes CDR1 LGHNA and CDR2 YNFKEQ. The CDR3 covers 15 residues. CDR3: CASSQELEGPDEQFF. The CDR3 nucleotides are TGTGCCAGCAGCCAAGAACTGGAGGGCCCTGATGAGCAGTTCTTC.

This chain links TRBV7-9 with TRBJ2-3, with 7 bases identical to TRBD1. CDR1 is SEHNR and CDR2 is FQNEAQ in the germline V gene (reference sequence). The V segment lost 5 bases and the J segment 2 bases; nucleotides outside the gene matches: 4. The CDR3 has 14 amino acids. The DNA of the CDR3 is TGTGCCAGCAGCCCTGGACAGGACACAGATACGCAGTATTTT. It specifies CASSPGQDTDTQYF.

J is TRBJ2-2 and V is TRBV2, with 8 bases fitting TRBD2. Looked up from germline, CDR1 is SNHLY and CDR2 is FYNNEI. The CDR3 length is 16 residues. V lost 2 bases and J lost 1; bases outside the gene matches: 3. The CDR3 reads CASSELTSGNTGELFF. The CDR3 DNA reads TGTGCCAGCAGTGAACTTACTAGCGGGAACACCGGGGAGCTGTTTTTT.

This sequence joins TRBV27 and TRBJ2-7; 9 bases match TRBD1. Trimming cost V 6 bases and J 2 bases; bases outside gene matches: 5. CDR3 length equals 14 residues. Germline V gives CDR1 MNHEY, CDR2 SMNVEV (reference sequence). The CDR3 region is CASSPGQGPYEQYF. CDR3 in DNA: TGTGCCAGCAGCCCGGGACAGGGACCCTACGAGCAGTACTTC.

This chain links TRBV9 with TRBJ2-6, with 10 nucleotides matching TRBD1. The trim removed 7 bases at V and 2 bases at J, leaving 9 bases unmatched. The CDR3 consists of 17 residues. Germline assignment: CDR1 SGDLS and CDR2 YYNGEE. The CDR3 sequence is CASCPGQGSTGANVLTF. The CDR3 DNA is TGTGCCAGCTGTCCGGGACAGGGGTCCACTGGGGCCAACGTCCTGACTTTC.

J is TRBJ2-7 and V is TRBV21-1; TRBD1, the table's D call, lacks a check against the DNA. TRBV21-1 is noted as a pseudogene. The CDR3 totals 15 residues. The DNA of the CDR3 is TGTGCCAGCAGCAAAGCGGACAGGATCTCCTACGAGCAGTACTTC. Protein product: CASSKADRISYEQYF.

The genes are TRBV27 and TRBJ1-1, with D maybe TRBD1 (6 bases). Germline loops: CDR1 MNHEY, CDR2 SMNVEV (reference sequence). The V gene lost 8 bases and the J gene lost 1 base, with 11 bases spanning the gap. This CDR3 is 13 amino acids long. The CDR3 nucleotides read TGTGCCAGCGGAAAACAGGGGAACACTGAAGCTTTCTTT. It specifies CASGKQGNTEAFF.

The chain is built from TRBV5-4 and TRBJ1-1, with TRBD1 matching over 10 bases. After removal of 3 bases from V and 3 bases from J, the junction contained 5 bases not matched to a gene. Germline loops: CDR1 SGHNT, CDR2 YYREEE (reference sequence). The CDR3 has 15 amino acids. The DNA of the CDR3 is TGTGCCAGCAGCTCCCGGACAGGGGGGGACACTGAAGCTTTCTTT. Its protein product is CASSSRTGGDTEAFF.

This chain links TRBV5-1 with TRBJ2-6; maybe TRBD1 (6 bases). V lost 9 bases to trimming and J lost 0 bases, with 22 bases between them. Germline V gene sequence: CDR1 SGHRS, CDR2 YFSETQ. The CDR3 length is 18 residues. In nucleotides, the CDR3 is TGCGCCACCGCCGACCATTACAAGGACAGCTCTGGGGCCAACGTCCTGACTTTC. Protein sequence: CATADHYKDSSGANVLTF.

The V call is TRBV11-3, the J call TRBJ2-2; the D is unclear. Germline CDR1 is SGHNT and CDR2 is YENEEA. The germline V and J ends were trimmed by 8 bases and 6 bases, with 13 bases remaining between them. The CDR3 sequence is 13 residues long. CDR3 region: CASSPRIAGELFF. The CDR3 bases are TGTGCCAGCTCCCCCCGGATCGCCGGGGAGCTGTTTTTT.

V usage is TRBV28 and J usage is TRBJ1-2; TRBD1 matches at 9 bases. Trimming took 5 bases from V and 4 from J; bases not matched to a gene: 8. This CDR3 is 15 amino acids long. The V gene's germline CDR1 is MDHEN and CDR2 SYDVKM. CDR3 amino acids: CASSVPGQGGYGYTF. CDR3 DNA sequence: TGTGCCAGCAGTGTTCCGGGACAGGGCGGCTATGGCTACACCTTC.

The rearrangement joins TRBV19 to TRBJ2-7; 10 nucleotides match TRBD2. V was clipped by 6 bases and J by 2 bases; unmatched bases: 4. There are 14 residues in the CDR3. Germline CDR1 reads LNHDA; CDR2 reads SQIVND (reference sequence). CDR3 sequence reads: CASRRTSGPYEQYF. The CDR3 DNA reads TGTGCCAGTAGGAGGACTAGCGGACCCTACGAGCAGTACTTC.

The chain couples TRBV28 to TRBJ2-1; TRBD2 matches 12 bases. CDR3 length equals 18 residues. CDR1 MDHEN and CDR2 SYDVKM come from the germline V gene. The J segment lost 4 bases and the V segment lost 0 bases, leaving 7 bases of the junction unmatched. Written as DNA, the CDR3 is TGTGCCAGCAGTTTATGGACTAGCGGGAGACAAATTTACAATGAGCAGTTCTTC. It translates to CASSLWTSGRQIYNEQFF. The complete variable domain, with remaining parts taken from reference TRBV28 and TRBJ2-1, reads DVKVTQSSRYLVKRTGEKVFLECVQDMDHENMFWYRQDPGLGLRLIYFSYDVKMKEKGDIPEGYSVSREKKERFSLILESASTNQTSMYLCASSLWTSGRQIYNEQFFGPGTRLTVL.

V gene TRBV5-1 combines with J gene TRBJ2-3; 9 bases line up with TRBD2. J lost 4 bases, V lost 5 bases, and 11 bases had no gene match. CDR3 length: 16 residues. The V gene's germline CDR1 is SGHRS and CDR2 YFSETQ. CDR3 residues: CASSFTSGRTPDTQYF. CDR3 coding DNA: TGCGCCAGCAGTTTCACGAGCGGGAGGACGCCAGATACGCAGTATTTT.

The rearrangement uses TRBV29-1 and TRBJ2-2; D not certain. Germline CDR1 is SQVTM and CDR2 is ANQGSEA. Trimming stripped 3 bases from V and 9 bases from J, with 8 bases between. This CDR3 has 11 amino acids. DNA of the CDR3: TGCAGCGTTGATTCCGGATGGGAGCTGTTTTTT. It translates to CSVDSGWELFF.

The chain carries TRBV4-1 and TRBJ1-6, with D unresolved. V shed 4 bases and J shed 8 bases, with 6 bases lying between them. The V gene's germline CDR1 is MGHRA and CDR2 YSYEKL. The CDR3 has 12 amino acids. The CDR3, as DNA: TGCGCCAGCAGCCCTGTTCATTCACCCCTCCACTTT. Translation: CASSPVHSPLHF.

V and J are TRBV18 and TRBJ2-7, with D possibly matching TRBD2 (7 bases). The length of the CDR3 is 15 residues. Germline V lookup: CDR1 KGHSH, CDR2 LQKENI. V was clipped by 1 base and J by 2 bases, with 12 bases between them. CDR3 in amino acids: CASSPLGGGTYEQYF. The CDR3 nucleotides read TGTGCCAGCTCACCACTGGGAGGGGGGACCTACGAGCAGTACTTC.

The chain couples TRBV18 to TRBJ2-3, with D perhaps TRBD1 or TRBD2 (5 bases each). Trimming shortened V by 3 bases and J by 2 bases, and 15 bases separated the two germline ends. This CDR3 is built from 16 residues. CDR1 is KGHSH and CDR2 is LQKENI in the germline V gene. In DNA, the CDR3 is TGTGCCAGCTCACCTGAGATGGGGGTAGACACAGATACGCAGTATTTT. It yields the protein CASSPEMGVDTDTQYF.

The V gene is TRBV5-4, the J gene TRBJ1-2; TRBD1 matches 8 bases. Looked up from germline, CDR1 is SGHNT and CDR2 is YYREEE (reference sequence). After removal of 4 bases from V and 7 bases from J, the junction contained 6 bases not matched to a gene. The length of the CDR3 is 13 residues. CDR3 coding DNA: TGTGCCAGCAGCCTTTGGACAGGGAGTGGCTACACCTTC. Translating gives CASSLWTGSGYTF.

This chain connects TRBV29-1 to TRBJ1-2; D may be TRBD1 (5 bases). This CDR3 contains 13 residues. Trimming removed 6 bases from V and 4 bases from J, with 15 bases in between. Germline values: CDR1 SQVTM, CDR2 ANQGSEA. The CDR3 is CSVRNRRFYGYTF. The CDR3 DNA reads as TGCAGCGTCCGTAACAGGCGATTCTATGGCTACACCTTC.